The 7 T cell receptor beta chains reported below all come from one sample, sequenced in a study of cytomegalovirus exposure and HLA in healthy donors (dated by TCRdb to 2015 to 2018). Library prep was done by the immunoSEQ multiplex PCR assay. The multiplex PCR relied on a mix of 60 forward primers for TCR Vbeta segments and 13 reverse primers for TCR Jbeta segments. Imported from immuneACCESS, the table was reduced by TCRdb to in-frame sequences with V and J called. These copies leave out some clones; in studies compared against another copy, an unresolved V gene accounts for under half, and the cause of the remainder is not known. The sample records about 89,000 clones, around 84% of which are singletons. Jointly, the top ten make up 7.4% of the sample. The specimen was PBMCs. These receptors were collected from a man aged 40-49 years in good health and CMV-seropositive.

The chain links TRBV6-6 to TRBJ2-7; TRBD2 agrees at 9 bases. This CDR3 contains 16 residues. Unmatched junction bases numbered 14, after V lost 7 bases and J lost 4 bases. The germline V gene has CDR1 MNHNY and CDR2 SVGAGI (reference sequence). CDR3 sequence reads: CASTHEVREGPYEQYF. CDR3 bases: TGTGCCAGCACCCACGAGGTGCGGGAGGGCCCTTACGAGCAGTACTTC.

The V and J genes are TRBV6-1 and TRBJ2-7, with 8 bases identical to TRBD2. The CDR3 runs 14 residues. Germline CDR1 and CDR2: MNHNS and SASEGT. V shed 6 bases, J shed 2 bases, and the junction held 6 bases outside the gene matches. CDR3 DNA sequence: TGTGCCAGCAGCTACGGGGGGGAGGCCTACGAGCAGTACTTC. Protein sequence: CASSYGGEAYEQYF.

This clone was detected once. The chain employs TRBV9 and TRBJ2-1, with 8 bases lining up with TRBD2. This CDR3 has 15 amino acids. In germline, CDR1 is SGDLS, CDR2 YYNGEE. The ends lost 7 bases at V and 6 bases at J; junction bases unmatched: 12. The CDR3 loop is CASHQDVSGINEQFF. The CDR3, as DNA: TGTGCCAGCCACCAAGATGTTAGCGGGATCAATGAGCAGTTCTTC.

The chain uses TRBV15 and TRBJ2-3; D uncertain. From germline, CDR1 is LNHNV and CDR2 YYDKDF (reference sequence). This CDR3 spans 16 amino acids. V was cut by 0 bases and J by 2 bases, with 12 bases left in between. CDR3 amino acids: CATSRDPPSYTDTQYF. CDR3 coding DNA: TGTGCCACCAGCAGAGATCCCCCAAGCTACACAGATACGCAGTATTTT. Drawing the rest from reference TRBV15 and TRBJ2-3, the complete variable domain is DAMVIQNPRYQVTQFGKPVTLSCSQTLNHNVMYWYQQKSSQAPKLLFHYYDKDFNNEADTPDNFQSRRPNTSFCFLDIRSPGLGDTAMYLCATSRDPPSYTDTQYFGPGTRLTVL.

In its sample, this clone was seen a few times. This chain joins TRBV2 and TRBJ1-6; 10 bases are a match to TRBD1. Looked up from germline, CDR1 is SNHLY and CDR2 is FYNNEI. The V and J ends lost 3 bases and 8 bases, in that order; junction bases with no gene match: 4. The CDR3 covers 15 residues. CDR3 coding DNA: TGTGCCAGCAGTGATAGGGGGACAGGGGATTCACCCCTCCACTTT. Protein sequence: CASSDRGTGDSPLHF.

The rearrangement links TRBV19 to TRBJ1-5, with 9 bases identical to TRBD1. Losses at the gene ends were 11 bases for V and 5 bases for J; bases not matched to a gene: 7. The CDR3 length is 13 residues. CDR1 is LNHDA and CDR2 is SQIVND in the germline V gene (reference sequence). The CDR3 sequence is CAARDRDDQPQHF. The CDR3 nucleotides read TGTGCCGCCCGGGACAGGGATGATCAGCCCCAGCATTTT.

The rearrangement links TRBV11-3 to TRBJ2-5, with 8 nucleotides matching TRBD2. Trimming cost V 1 base and J 5 bases; bases outside gene matches: 6. The V gene's germline CDR1 is SGHNT and CDR2 YENEEA. The CDR3 consists of 15 residues. This chain's CDR3 is CASSLGRGGRETQYF. The CDR3 region has the DNA TGTGCCAGCAGCTTAGGACGGGGGGGTCGGGAGACCCAGTACTTC.